This T cell receptor beta chain came from a study of monozygotic twins with inflammatory bowel disease. Concerning this clonotype itself: Its antigen remains unknown.

This CDR3 region has 13 residues. CDR1 KGHSH and CDR2 LQKENI come from the germline V gene. General study points: Nothing supported a single strong signal or clonotype that was associated with IBD.

Used for each TCR library was 3500 ng of total RNA. Per sample, reverse transcription was split into eight reactions. Reanalyzing the 5' RACE reads, TCRdb keeps one entry per CDR3 protein, without DNA. This repertoire includes 200,000 to 250,000 distinct CDR3 sequences. Sequencing was carried out using blood. The sequence was collected from a human donor with ulcerative colitis or Crohn's disease, or a healthy co-twin of an affected twin (not recorded which). This sequence joins TRBV18 and TRBJ1-4. The CDR3 region is CASTGTANEKLFF.